This T cell receptor beta chain came from a study of cytomegalovirus exposure and HLA in healthy donors. Per the germline V gene, CDR1 is SGHTA and CDR2 is FQGNSA. Trimming shortened V by 2 bases and J by 5 bases, and 15 bases separated the two germline ends. The CDR3 contains 15 residues. Findings and limits, study-wide: Cytomegalovirus status, reportedly, was diagnosed with high specificity and sensitivity by the classifier. Data from an earlier analysis indicated that most TCR beta V segments were productive either about 90% or about 30% of the time. CMV serostatus stood as the only immune exposure information on hand. Sequencing probably produced one cluster of sequence variants that were highly shared.

The PCR employed 60 Vbeta primers together with 13 Jbeta primers. Libraries were prepared by immunoSEQ multiplex PCR; TCRdb keeps only in-frame clonotypes and omits some of them. The repertoire holds approximately 130,000 clones, with around 83% as singletons. In regard to this clone: Its antigen remains unidentified.

The sequence was obtained from a man in his fifties in good health and CMV-seronegative. The chain couples TRBV7-2 to TRBJ1-1; tentatively, D is TRBD1 (5 bases). The material sequenced was PBMCs. CDR3 residues: CASSLQIGADTEAFF. CDR3 in DNA: TGTGCCAGCAGCTTACAAATAGGGGCGGATACTGAAGCTTTCTTT.